A single sample is the source of the 29 T cell receptor beta chains below, sequenced in a study of CD8 T cells in ankylosing spondylitis. TCRdb reanalysed the 5' RACE reads using MiXCR and keeps one entry per CDR3 protein. Of some 270,000 distinct CDR3 sequences listed, 15% to 20% are singletons. Source material: blood, either unsorted or a sorted T cell fraction (not recorded which). The receptors come from a male donor with ankylosing spondylitis or in good health (not recorded which).

The chain links TRBV13 to TRBJ2-1; TRBD1 aligns across 9 bases. The germline V gene has CDR1 PRHDT and CDR2 FYEKMQ (reference sequence). The CDR3 runs to 15 residues. V lost 5 bases, J lost 4 bases, and 6 bases stayed unmatched. CDR3 sequence reads: CASSTGQGLYNEQFF. The CDR3 DNA reads as TGTGCCAGCAGCACGGGACAGGGATTATACAATGAGCAGTTCTTC.

This clonotype has at least ten counts. V and J are TRBV5-1 and TRBJ2-7; D possibly corresponds to TRBD2 (5 bases). From germline, CDR1 is SGHRS and CDR2 YFSETQ. The length of the CDR3 is 15 residues. V was trimmed by 0 bases and J by 3 bases, leaving 13 bases between them. The CDR3 DNA is TGCGCCAGCAGCTTGGATGATTCTAGCTTCTACGAGCAGTACTTC. It translates to CASSLDDSSFYEQYF.

The chain recombines TRBV20-1 with TRBJ1-1; 8 nucleotides line up with TRBD1. Germline CDR1 DFQATT, CDR2 SNEGSKA (reference sequence). V lost 4 bases, J lost 3 bases, and 10 bases stayed unmatched. This CDR3 has 15 residues. The CDR3 region is CSAKTSDRGDTEAFF. CDR3 nucleotide sequence: TGCAGTGCTAAGACCTCCGACAGGGGTGACACTGAAGCTTTCTTT.

This chain links TRBV29-1 with TRBJ2-7; 7 bases map to TRBD1. The CDR3 length is 13 residues. Trimming took 7 bases from V and 5 from J; bases not matched to a gene: 11. Germline V gene data show CDR1 as SQVTM and CDR2 as ANQGSEA. CDR3 sequence: CSAARQGPNEQYF. The CDR3 DNA is TGCAGCGCCGCCAGACAGGGTCCCAACGAGCAGTACTTC.

This chain joins TRBV5-5 and TRBJ2-1, with a weak D call TRBD2 (6 bases). Trimming shortened V by 0 bases and J by 6 bases, and 13 bases separated the two germline ends. The CDR3 runs 15 residues. From germline, CDR1 is SGHKS and CDR2 YYEKEE (reference sequence). CDR3 DNA: TGTGCCAGCAGCTTGGTGCCGGGGGAACCCAATGAGCAGTTCTTC. It translates to CASSLVPGEPNEQFF.

In this sample, this clonotype turned up a few times. The rearrangement links TRBV3-1 to TRBJ1-1, with D unclear. The CDR3 length is 15 residues. V lost 1 base and J lost 0, with 9 bases in between. The germline CDR1 and CDR2 sequences are LGHDT and YNNKEL (reference sequence). CDR3 protein: CASSQGARLNTEAFF. CDR3 DNA sequence: TGTGCCAGCAGCCAAGGCGCCCGGCTGAACACTGAAGCTTTCTTT.

The V call is TRBV20-1, the J call TRBJ2-1; D perhaps matches TRBD2 (5 bases). The CDR3 sequence is 16 residues long. The ends were cut back, 0 bases at V and 10 bases at J, with 22 bases in the middle. Germline V CDR1 and CDR2: DFQATT, SNEGSKA (reference sequence). The CDR3 bases are TGCAGTGCTAGAGATATACTAGTTCTGGGAGTAGGAGAGCAGTTCTTC. This encodes CSARDILVLGVGEQFF.

This clonotype occurred a few times. The chain recombines TRBV4-1 with TRBJ1-3; D is perhaps TRBD1 (5 bases). Trimming pared 0 bases from V and 0 bases from J, leaving 12 bases between. Germline CDR1 MGHRA, CDR2 YSYEKL. The CDR3 length is 17 residues. The CDR3 DNA reads TGCGCCAGCAGCCAAGATGAGGGACCGATCTCTGGAAACACCATATATTTT. Its translation is CASSQDEGPISGNTIYF.

This clonotype was counted a single time. V and J are TRBV9 and TRBJ2-3; D uncertain. V was pared by 0 bases and J by 6 bases, with 17 bases between. There are 16 residues in the CDR3. Germline CDR1 and CDR2: SGDLS and YYNGEE. For the CDR3, the DNA is TGTGCCAGCAGCGTAGGAACATACGTAGGCCGGGATACGCAGTATTTT. As protein: CASSVGTYVGRDTQYF.

This clonotype showed up just a few times. The gene calls are TRBV6-1 and TRBJ2-2, with a weak D call TRBD2 (6 bases). CDR3 length equals 14 residues. Germline CDR1 and CDR2: MNHNS and SASEGT. V was cut by 3 bases and J by 3 bases, with 8 bases left in between. The CDR3 bases are TGTGCCAGCAGTGACGGGGGTCACACCGGGGAGCTGTTTTTT. Its protein is CASSDGGHTGELFF.

This clonotype appeared a few times. The chain joins TRBV6-1 to TRBJ1-2; the match to TRBD1 covers 12 bases. Trimming removed 6 bases from V and 0 bases from J; junction bases left unmatched: 8. Germline V gives CDR1 MNHNS, CDR2 SASEGT. This CDR3 contains 17 residues. The CDR3 sequence is CASSSRDRGQPNYGYTF. CDR3 nucleotide sequence: TGTGCCAGCAGCAGCCGGGACAGGGGGCAACCTAACTATGGCTACACCTTC.

Only a few counts were recorded for this clonotype. The J gene is TRBJ2-1, the V gene TRBV6-5; D gene uncertain. The CDR3 length is 17 residues. V was pared by 2 bases and J by 0 bases, with 14 bases between. In germline, CDR1 is MNHEY, CDR2 SVGAGI. The CDR3 sequence: CASSYPLSSSSYNEQFF. The CDR3 bases are TGTGCCAGCAGTTACCCCCTGTCATCCAGCTCCTACAATGAGCAGTTCTTC.

The chain employs TRBV5-1 and TRBJ2-5; D call uncertain. This CDR3 is 14 amino acids long. CDR1 and CDR2 (germline): SGHRS, YFSETQ. Trimming removed 1 base from V and 1 base from J, with 8 bases in between. CDR3: CASSLQDVQETQYF. CDR3 nucleotides: TGCGCCAGCAGCTTGCAGGACGTCCAAGAGACCCAGTACTTC. Full variable domain (remainder filled in from reference TRBV5-1 and TRBJ2-5): KAGVTQTPRYLIKTRGQQVTLSCSPISGHRSVSWYQQTPGQGLQFLFEYFSETQRNKGNFPGRFSGRQFSNSRSEMNVSTLELGDSALYLCASSLQDVQETQYFGPGTRLLVL.

This rearrangement joins TRBV4-2 to TRBJ2-7, with 8 bases matching TRBD2. The germline gives CDR1 LGHNA, CDR2 YNFKEQ. This CDR3 is 15 amino acids long. With V trimmed by 0 bases and J by 0 bases, 1 base remained unmatched. CDR3 sequence: CASSQEGTSSYEQYF. Here the CDR3 DNA reads TGTGCCAGCAGCCAAGAGGGGACTAGCTCCTACGAGCAGTACTTC.

This clonotype was detected a few times. J is TRBJ2-3 and V is TRBV27, with 8 bases that match TRBD2. The CDR3 length is 17 residues. Trimming at V came to 5 bases and at J to 5 bases, leaving 15 bases not matched to a gene. CDR1 is MNHEY, CDR2 SMNVEV, per germline (reference sequence). CDR3 region: CASSTPGGTVTGDTQYF. DNA for the CDR3: TGTGCCAGCAGTACCCCGGGAGGGACCGTCACCGGAGATACGCAGTATTTT.

The V gene is TRBV9, the J gene TRBJ2-7; a weak D match, TRBD2 (6 bases). Trimming took 0 bases from V and 5 from J, leaving 12 bases between them. The germline V gene encodes CDR1 SGDLS and CDR2 YYNGEE. CDR3 size: 14 residues. CDR3 residues: CASSVEGTFNEQYF. In DNA, the CDR3 is TGTGCCAGCAGCGTAGAAGGGACTTTCAACGAGCAGTACTTC.

This clonotype has just a few counts. The V and J genes are TRBV15 and TRBJ2-7; D remains ambiguous. Trimming removed 6 bases from V and 6 bases from J, with 12 bases in between. The length of the CDR3 is 12 residues. Germline-derived CDR1 and CDR2 are LNHNV and YYDKDF (reference sequence). The CDR3 spells CATRLNSGEQYF. CDR3 bases: TGTGCCACCAGGCTAAACAGTGGCGAGCAGTACTTC.

This clonotype was seen a handful of times. This sequence joins TRBV4-1 and TRBJ2-4, with D hard to call. This CDR3 region has 16 residues. Germline V gene data show CDR1 as MGHRA and CDR2 as YSYEKL. Deletions cut 2 bases from V and 0 bases from J, with 11 bases between. CDR3 sequence (DNA): TGCGCCAGCAGCCAATTCGGATTTAAAGCCAAAAACATTCAGTACTTC. This encodes CASSQFGFKAKNIQYF.

The chain combines TRBV29-1 with TRBJ2-5, with 11 nucleotides matching TRBD2. The germline gives CDR1 SQVTM, CDR2 ANQGSEA. After removal of 4 bases from V and 5 bases from J, the junction contained 6 bases not matched to a gene. The CDR3 runs 14 residues. The CDR3 spells CSVAGLAARETQYF. DNA of the CDR3: TGCAGCGTTGCGGGACTAGCGGCCCGGGAGACCCAGTACTTC.

The V gene is TRBV20-1, the J gene TRBJ1-1; D is undetermined. The CDR3 contains 14 residues. V was trimmed by 1 base and J by 1 base, leaving 10 bases between them. CDR1 DFQATT and CDR2 SNEGSKA come from the germline V gene (reference sequence). The CDR3 is CSARVRSGNTEAFF. The CDR3 nucleotides are TGCAGTGCTAGAGTACGGAGCGGGAACACTGAAGCTTTCTTT.

The chain is built from TRBV4-3 and TRBJ2-1; 15 bases are a match to TRBD2. Per germline, CDR1 LGHNA and CDR2 YSLEER. The CDR3 covers 16 residues. Trimming at V came to 3 bases and at J to 5 bases, leaving 2 bases not matched to a gene. The CDR3 region has the DNA TGCGCCAGCAGCCAGGGGACTAGCGGGGGGAACAATGAGCAGTTCTTC. Encoded protein: CASSQGTSGGNNEQFF.

This clonotype was seen more than once but under ten times. CDR3 sequence (DNA): TGCAGCGTTGAGGAAGACAGCAACCAAGAGACCCAGTACTTC. Translation: CSVEEDSNQETQYF. The chain employs TRBV29-1 and TRBJ2-5; maybe TRBD1 (5 bases). V gave up 3 bases and J gave up 0 bases, with 11 bases separating them. Germline assignment: CDR1 SQVTM and CDR2 ANQGSEA. The CDR3 totals 14 residues.

This chain uses TRBV5-1 with TRBJ2-5; TRBD2 matches 15 bases. Germline loops: CDR1 SGHRS, CDR2 YFSETQ. The ends lost 5 bases at V and 4 bases at J; junction bases unmatched: 9. The CDR3 consists of 17 residues. CDR3 nucleotides: TGCGCCAGCAGACCTATTCCGGGACTAGCGGGAGGAGAGACCCAGTACTTC. This codes for CASRPIPGLAGGETQYF.

In this sample, this clonotype turned up many times. The J gene is TRBJ2-3, the V gene TRBV29-1, with 8 positions matching TRBD1. The CDR3 totals 15 residues. Losses at the gene ends were 6 bases for V and 7 bases for J; bases not matched to a gene: 15. Germline V gene data show CDR1 as SQVTM and CDR2 as ANQGSEA. The CDR3, as DNA: TGCAGCGTGCCTTGGACAGGGACGGCTAGTAATACGCAGTATTTT. Protein: CSVPWTGTASNTQYF.

This clonotype was seen a handful of times. The chain uses TRBV27 and TRBJ2-3, with D maybe TRBD2 (6 bases). This CDR3 contains 15 residues. CDR1 and CDR2 from the germline V gene are MNHEY and SMNVEV (reference sequence). Trimming took off 6 bases at V and 3 bases at J, with 16 bases between the two ends. Here the CDR3 reads CASRPWGGGTDTQYF. CDR3 DNA: TGTGCCAGCAGACCCTGGGGAGGCGGGACAGATACGCAGTATTTT.

V gene TRBV10-3 combines with J gene TRBJ2-4, with D possibly being TRBD2 (6 bases). Germline CDR1 and CDR2: ENHRY and SYGVKD. Trimming took 4 bases from V and 0 from J, leaving 13 bases between them. The CDR3 has 16 residues. DNA for the CDR3: TGTGCCATCAGTGGAGGGCGGGACCTAGCCAAAAACATTCAGTACTTC. It is translated as CAISGGRDLAKNIQYF.

This clonotype was seen ten or more times. V is TRBV30 and J is TRBJ2-7; weak D call: TRBD2 (5 bases). CDR1 and CDR2 from the germline V gene are GTSNPN and SVGIG (reference sequence). Trimming cost V 2 bases and J 3 bases, with 11 bases left between them. The CDR3 has 13 residues. Here the CDR3 DNA reads TGTGCCTGGAGTTTGGGAGACAACTACGAGCAGTACTTC. Its protein is CAWSLGDNYEQYF.

This clonotype came up a few times. V and J are TRBV10-3 and TRBJ1-2; D unclear. The CDR3 covers 15 residues. V was pared by 9 bases and J by 3 bases, with 20 bases between. From germline, CDR1 is ENHRY and CDR2 SYGVKD. This CDR3 reads CAILREAEYDYGYTF. In DNA, the CDR3 is TGTGCCATATTGAGGGAAGCCGAATATGACTATGGCTACACCTTC.

This clonotype was counted ten times or more. The V call is TRBV7-9, the J call TRBJ2-2; TRBD1 might be the D (5 bases). The length of the CDR3 is 12 residues. Germline assignment: CDR1 SEHNR and CDR2 FQNEAQ (reference sequence). The DNA of the CDR3 is TGTATCGGGCAGGGCGACACCGGGGAGCTGTTTTTT. It encodes CIGQGDTGELFF.